Listed below are T cell receptor beta chains from one sample, sequenced in a study of blood T cell repertoires in COVID-19. The assay was immunoSEQ multiplex PCR, and TCRdb's table has in-frame clones only and misses some. The table includes about 220,000 clones, about 90% detected once. The sequenced sample consisted of PBMCs or T cells enriched from blood (not recorded which). The source is a man aged 25 to 40 who had been exposed to COVID-19. CDR3s include the opening cysteine and the closing phenylalanine or tryptophan. A D gene is named only where the DNA matches it firmly. Not all rows give a size; the values are once, few, many and, for expanded clones, a class.

J gene | clone size | D gene | V gene | CDR3 protein | CDR3 DNA
TRBJ2-7 | NA | NA | TRBV29-1 | CSVESQGSYEQYF | TGCAGCGTTGAGTCACAGGGCTCCTACGAGCAGTACTTC
TRBJ1-2 | NA | NA | TRBV19 | CASSRPPGTNYGYTF | TGTGCCAGTAGTAGACCACCAGGAACTAACTATGGCTACACCTTC
TRBJ1-6 | NA | NA | TRBV7-2 | CASSSTRSYNSPLHF | TGTGCCAGCAGCTCGACGAGGTCCTATAATTCACCCCTCCACTTT
TRBJ1-4 | NA | TRBD1 | TRBV30 | CAWSVPGQLNEKLFF | TGTGCCTGGAGTGTACCGGGACAGCTTAATGAAAAACTGTTTTTT
TRBJ1-2 | once | NA | TRBV4-1 | CASSQVAGDYGYTF | TGCGCCAGCAGCCAAGTGGCGGGGGATTATGGCTACACCTTC
TRBJ1-5 | NA | TRBD1 | TRBV6-2/TRBV6-3 | CASSAGQGVIQPQHF | TGTGCCAGCAGTGCTGGACAGGGCGTGATTCAGCCCCAGCATTTT
TRBJ2-3 | NA | TRBD1 | TRBV10-3 | CAIRETTGAGADTQYF | TGTGCCATCAGAGAAACGACAGGGGCTGGTGCAGATACGCAGTATTTT
TRBJ2-7 | once | NA | TRBV7-2 | CASSFGPDTYEQYF | TGTGCCAGCAGCTTTGGCCCAGACACCTACGAGCAGTACTTC
TRBJ2-4 | once | NA | TRBV5-6 | CASSLRGRKNIQYF | TGTGCCAGCAGCTTGAGGGGCCGGAAAAACATTCAGTACTTC
TRBJ1-6 | once | NA | TRBV11-2 | CASSLYRVLNNSPLHF | TGTGCCAGCAGCTTGTACAGGGTTCTTAATAATTCACCCCTCCACTTT
TRBJ1-2 | NA | NA | TRBV4-1 | CASSPTGTSNYGYTF | TGCGCCAGCAGCCCGACCGGGACATCTAACTATGGCTACACCTTC
TRBJ2-2 | NA | TRBD1 | TRBV7-2 | CASSLVGTGILGGELFF | TGTGCCAGCAGCCTAGTAGGGACAGGGATATTAGGCGGGGAGCTGTTTTTT
TRBJ2-1 | NA | TRBD2 | TRBV4-1 | CASSRSGENNEQFF | TGCGCCAGCAGTCGTAGCGGGGAAAACAATGAGCAGTTCTTC
TRBJ1-4 | NA | NA | TRBV29-1 | CSVVLAVSDDKLFF | TGCAGCGTTGTTTTGGCGGTCTCGGATGATAAACTGTTTTTT
TRBJ2-1 | NA | NA | TRBV6-6 | CASSYRVGTTHNEQFF | TGTGCCAGCAGTTACAGAGTAGGGACAACCCACAATGAGCAGTTCTTC
TRBJ1-2 | few | TRBD1 | TRBV3-1/TRBV3-2 | CASSLRDRGSRYGYTF | TGTGCCAGCAGCCTCCGGGACAGGGGGTCTCGGTATGGCTACACCTTC
TRBJ1-2 | NA | NA | TRBV10-2 | CASSPADTSANYGYTF | TGCGCCAGCAGCCCCGCGGACACTTCAGCTAACTATGGCTACACCTTC
TRBJ2-7 | NA | NA | TRBV11-3 | CASSLDSSYEQYF | TGTGCCAGCAGCTTAGACAGCTCCTACGAGCAGTACTTC
TRBJ1-2 | NA | NA | TRBV19 | CASTPGTSYGYTF | TGTGCCAGTACCCCAGGAACCTCCTATGGCTACACCTTC
TRBJ2-1 | NA | NA | TRBV7-9 | CASSLEALYNEQFF | TGTGCCAGCAGCTTAGAAGCTTTGTACAATGAGCAGTTCTTC
TRBJ1-5 | NA | TRBD1 | TRBV5-1 | CASSPDRGRNQPQHF | TGCGCCAGCAGCCCCGACAGGGGGCGGAATCAGCCCCAGCATTTT
TRBJ2-3 | NA | NA | TRBV9 | CASSVSGRTDTQYF | TGTGCCAGCAGCGTGTCGGGTCGCACAGATACGCAGTATTTT
TRBJ2-7 | NA | TRBD2 | TRBV20-1 | CSASSGGTSHEQYF | TGCAGTGCTAGTAGCGGCGGGACTAGCCACGAGCAGTACTTC
TRBJ2-7 | NA | NA | TRBV7-3 | CASSSYPSGSYEQYF | TGTGCCAGCAGCTCATACCCGAGCGGGTCGTACGAGCAGTACTTC
TRBJ2-2 | NA | TRBD1 | TRBV5-1 | CASSRQGPTGELFF | TGCGCCAGCAGCCGACAGGGTCCCACCGGGGAGCTGTTTTTT
TRBJ2-3 | NA | TRBD2 | TRBV7-8 | CASSLALSGGTDTQYF | TGTGCCAGCAGCTTAGCGTTGAGCGGGGGGACAGATACGCAGTATTTT
TRBJ2-1 | NA | TRBD2 | TRBV9 | CASSLYGGAMQNEQFF | TGTGCCAGCAGCTTATACGGGGGGGCAATGCAGAATGAGCAGTTCTTC
TRBJ2-7 | NA | NA | TRBV5-4 | CASSRGGGLTYEQYF | TGTGCCAGCAGCCGTGGGGGAGGTTTGACCTACGAGCAGTACTTC
TRBJ1-2 | NA | NA | TRBV7-2 | CASSLTPAGNYGYTF | TGTGCCAGCAGCTTGACTCCAGCGGGTAACTATGGCTACACCTTC
TRBJ2-3 | NA | TRBD2 | TRBV20-1 | CSGGATDTQYF | TGCAGCGGGGGGGCGACAGATACGCAGTATTTT
TRBJ1-4 | NA | NA | TRBV2 | CASSERTVSRFPTATNEKLFF | TGTGCCAGCAGTGAAAGGACAGTCTCAAGGTTTCCAACCGCAACTAATGAAAAACTGTTTTTT
TRBJ1-1 | NA | NA | TRBV28 | CASSLWQGGTEAFF | TGTGCCAGCAGTTTATGGCAGGGTGGCACTGAAGCTTTCTTT
TRBJ2-1 | NA | TRBD2 | TRBV14 | CASSQGRGGRFNEQFF | TGTGCCAGCAGCCAAGGTCGGGGGGGCCGGTTCAATGAGCAGTTCTTC
TRBJ2-7 | NA | TRBD2 | TRBV7-2 | CASSLVGAGGVGSYEQYF | TGTGCCAGCAGCTTAGTTGGGGCGGGGGGAGTCGGCTCCTACGAGCAGTACTTC
TRBJ2-3 | NA | TRBD2 | TRBV9 | CASSVAGGPVSTDTQYF | TGTGCCAGCAGCGTAGCGGGGGGGCCCGTAAGCACAGATACGCAGTATTTT
TRBJ1-1 | NA | NA | TRBV6-5 | CASSFGGKSNTEAFF | TGTGCCAGCAGTTTCGGCGGTAAATCAAACACTGAAGCTTTCTTT
TRBJ1-2 | NA | NA | TRBV14 | CASSQDTTYGYTF | TGTGCCAGCAGCCAAGACACAACCTATGGCTACACCTTC
TRBJ1-2 | NA | NA | TRBV24-1 | CATSDTFGGGYTF | TGTGCCACCAGTGATACGTTCGGGGGTGGCTACACCTTC
TRBJ1-1 | NA | NA | TRBV6-5 | CASSYIEGRTEAFF | TGTGCCAGCAGTTACATCGAGGGTCGTACTGAAGCTTTCTTT
TRBJ2-7 | NA | NA | TRBV4-2 | CASSQEKTGSPLSYEQYF | TGTGCCAGCAGCCAAGAAAAAACCGGGAGTCCACTCTCCTACGAGCAGTACTTC
TRBJ2-1 | once | NA | TRBV24-1 | CATSDRGSGNEQFF | TGTGCCACCAGTGACCGGGGGAGCGGAAACGAGCAGTTCTTC
TRBJ1-2 | NA | NA | TRBV12-3/TRBV12-4 | CASSLQGEYGYTF | TGTGCCAGCAGCCTACAGGGTGAATATGGCTACACCTTC
TRBJ2-5 | NA | NA | TRBV7-6 | CASSPSLTQYF | TGTGCCAGCAGCCCCAGTTTGACCCAGTACTTC
TRBJ1-3 | NA | NA | TRBV25-1 | CASSEWGRAAVGNTIYF | TGTGCCAGCAGTGAATGGGGGAGGGCAGCAGTCGGAAACACCATATATTTT
TRBJ2-5 | NA | NA | TRBV20-1 | CSAIDRQETQYF | TGCAGTGCTATTGACAGGCAAGAGACCCAGTACTTC
TRBJ1-2 | NA | NA | TRBV3-1/TRBV3-2 | CASSFRTDYGYTF | TGTGCCAGCAGCTTCCGGACAGACTATGGCTACACCTTC
TRBJ1-1 | NA | NA | TRBV11-2 | CASSLESQAEAFF | TGTGCCAGCAGCTTAGAGAGTCAAGCAGAAGCTTTCTTT
TRBJ1-4 | NA | NA | TRBV21-1 | CASSKGQGHTNEKLFF | TGTGCCAGCAGCAAAGGGCAGGGCCATACTAATGAAAAACTGTTTTTT
TRBJ1-6 | NA | TRBD1 | TRBV27 | CASSLSWTGESPLHF | TGTGCCAGCAGTTTATCGTGGACAGGGGAATCACCCCTCCACTTT
TRBJ2-4 | NA | TRBD2 | TRBV2 | CASGRDAKNIQYF | TGTGCCAGCGGGAGGGATGCCAAAAACATTCAGTACTTC
TRBJ1-4 | NA | NA | TRBV15 | CATSSLRLRGEKLFF | TGTGCCACCAGCAGCTTACGTTTAAGAGGTGAAAAACTGTTTTTT
TRBJ2-2 | NA | NA | TRBV5-4 | CASSEGQNTGELFF | TGTGCCAGCAGCGAAGGACAGAACACCGGGGAGCTGTTTTTT
TRBJ1-5 | NA | NA | TRBV7-9 | CASSLAVQDQPQHF | TGTGCCAGCAGCTTAGCTGTCCAGGATCAGCCCCAGCATTTT